Listed below are T cell receptor beta chains from one sample, sequenced in a study of blood T cell repertoires in COVID-19. Sequenced by immunoSEQ multiplex PCR; TCRdb stores in-frame clones only, minus some. The repertoire holds 65,000 to 70,000 clones, 65% to 90% seen once, with over 1.3% in the top ten. Specimen: peripheral blood. Receptors were obtained from a woman aged 55 to 70 with acute or convalescent COVID-19. CDR3s include the opening cysteine and the closing phenylalanine or tryptophan. The D gene is left open where the match is weak. Expanded clones are given a class, and other clones once, few, many or no size at all.

V	J	size	D	DNA	CDR3
TRBV3-1/TRBV3-2	TRBJ2-1	-	-	TGTGCCAGCAGCCAAGGTACCGGGTATAGCTCCTACAATGAGCAGTTCTTC	CASSQGTGYSSYNEQFF
TRBV20-1	TRBJ2-7	-	-	TGCAGTGCTAGAGGAGGTTACGAGCAGTACTTC	CSARGGYEQYF
TRBV19	TRBJ1-1	-	-	TGTGCCAGTAGTATGTACAGGGATACTGAAGCTTTCTTT	CASSMYRDTEAFF
TRBV4-1	TRBJ1-2	-	-	TGCGCCAGCAGCCAAGATCTTAAGGGACACATCTATGGCTACACCTTC	CASSQDLKGHIYGYTF
TRBV6-5	TRBJ2-3	once	-	TGTGCCAGCAGTACAGGGAACACAGATACGCAGTATTTT	CASSTGNTDTQYF
TRBV2	TRBJ1-5	-	TRBD1	TGTGCCAGCAGTATACAGACAGGGTCCAATCAGCCCCAGCATTTT	CASSIQTGSNQPQHF
TRBV5-1	TRBJ2-1	-	-	TGCGCCAGCAGCTTGGAGTCGGTAAGCTCCTACAATGAGCAGTTCTTC	CASSLESVSSYNEQFF
TRBV7-9	TRBJ2-1	-	TRBD1	TGTGCCAGCAGCCCCCCGGGACAGGGGGCCTACAATGAGCAGTTCTTC	CASSPPGQGAYNEQFF
TRBV19	TRBJ1-6	-	TRBD1	TGTGCCAGTAAGGGGACAGGATTTAATTCACCCCTCCACTTT	CASKGTGFNSPLHF
TRBV19	TRBJ1-4	-	-	TGTGCCAGTAGTGCAATGGACAGAAATGCTGAAAAACTGTTTTTT	CASSAMDRNAEKLFF
TRBV7-6	TRBJ2-1	-	TRBD2	TGTGCCAGCAGCTCCATAGCGGGGGCAGCCAATGAGCAGTTCTTC	CASSSIAGAANEQFF
TRBV7-9	TRBJ1-4	-	TRBD1	TGTGCCAGCAGCTCACGACAGGGGGCTAATGAAAAACTGTTTTTT	CASSSRQGANEKLFF
TRBV6-5	TRBJ1-6	-	TRBD1	TGTGCCAGCATGGACAGGGGGTCTTCACCCCTCCACTTT	CASMDRGSSPLHF
TRBV2	TRBJ2-3	-	-	TGTGCCAGCAGTGAAACGGGCACAGATACGCAGTATTTT	CASSETGTDTQYF
TRBV28	TRBJ2-1	-	-	TGTGCCAGCACCTTGGGGGGAAATGAGCAGTTCTTC	CASTLGGNEQFF
TRBV29-1	TRBJ1-1	-	-	TGCAGCGTTCGTACCTCCAGAGAAGCTTTCTTT	CSVRTSREAFF
TRBV5-1	TRBJ1-3	once	TRBD1	TGCGCCAGCAGCCCCGACAGGGCCCTCTCTGGAAACACCATATATTTT	CASSPDRALSGNTIYF
TRBV21-1	TRBJ2-7	-	-	TGTGCCAGCAGCAAGCGGGGGACTAGCGGTGGAACCTACGAGCAGTACTTC	CASSKRGTSGGTYEQYF
TRBV2	TRBJ2-5	-	-	TGTGCCAGCAGTTTAAAACGGGAGACCCAGTACTTC	CASSLKRETQYF
TRBV11-2	TRBJ1-1	few	TRBD1	TGTGCCAGCAGCCCAAGAGGGGGCTTTGGCACTGAAGCTTTCTTT	CASSPRGGFGTEAFF
TRBV6-2/TRBV6-3	TRBJ1-6	-	TRBD1	TGTGCCAGCAGTTATCAGACAGGGGCAGCGGATTCACCCCTCCACTTT	CASSYQTGAADSPLHF
TRBV27	TRBJ1-2	-	TRBD1	TGTGCCAGCAGTTTACATCCCGGGACAGGGGGCTACACCTTC	CASSLHPGTGGYTF
TRBV7-2	TRBJ2-1	-	TRBD2	TGTGCCAGCAGCTTAATGCCTAGCGGTTACAATGAGCAGTTCTTC	CASSLMPSGYNEQFF
TRBV5-1	TRBJ2-5	-	-	TGCGCCAGCAGCTTTTCGGCGGGGGCGGAAGAGACCCAGTACTTC	CASSFSAGAEETQYF
TRBV10-3	TRBJ2-2	-	-	TGTGCCATCAGTTCAGGGGTCACCGGGGAGCTGTTTTTT	CAISSGVTGELFF
TRBV11-3	TRBJ2-2	-	TRBD1	TGTGCCAGCAGCCAGGGGGCGAGGGCCGGGGAGCTGTTTTTT	CASSQGARAGELFF
TRBV10-3	TRBJ1-4	-	-	TGTGCCATCAGTGAGTCCGGGGTTTCTAATGAAAAACTGTTTTTT	CAISESGVSNEKLFF
TRBV19	TRBJ1-2	-	-	TGTGCCAGCACTGACAGTAACTATGGCTACACCTTC	CASTDSNYGYTF
TRBV28	TRBJ2-1	-	-	TGTGCCAGCAGTTTAAGGTCGGGGAAGAATGAGCAGTTCTTC	CASSLRSGKNEQFF
TRBV28	TRBJ1-1	-	-	TGTGCCAGCGGTGCATCTGACAGGAACACTGAAGCTTTCTTT	CASGASDRNTEAFF
TRBV7-2	TRBJ2-3	-	TRBD2	TGTGCCAGCAGAAGGACTAGCGGGGCTCACGGGGATACGCAGTATTTT	CASRRTSGAHGDTQYF
TRBV6-6	TRBJ1-1	once	TRBD1	TGTGCCAGCAGACGGGACAGGGTCACTGAAGCTTTCTTT	CASRRDRVTEAFF
TRBV3-1/TRBV3-2	TRBJ1-2	-	-	TGTGCCAGCAGTCCGGATCTGAGGTTCTATGGCTACACCTTC	CASSPDLRFYGYTF
TRBV19	TRBJ1-1	-	-	TGTGCCAGTAGTGCCGACAGAGGTTTTGAAGCTTTCTTT	CASSADRGFEAFF
TRBV19	TRBJ1-2	once	TRBD1	TGTGCCAGTAGTCCACGGACAGGGAGCTATGGCTACACCTTC	CASSPRTGSYGYTF
TRBV7-3	TRBJ1-1	-	TRBD1	TGTGCCAGCAGCCCGGGGACAGGGAGGCGGAACACTGAAGCTTTCTTT	CASSPGTGRRNTEAFF
TRBV6-2/TRBV6-3	TRBJ1-3	-	TRBD1	TGTGCCAGCAGCCCTTGGGACAGCCGCTCTGGAAACACCATATATTTT	CASSPWDSRSGNTIYF
TRBV7-9	TRBJ2-1	-	-	TGTGCCAGCAGCTACACAGGGCAATCAGAGCAGTTCTTC	CASSYTGQSEQFF
TRBV7-9	TRBJ2-5	once	-	TGTGCCACACAGAGGACAGCCCAAGAGACCCAGTACTTC	CATQRTAQETQYF
TRBV7-3	TRBJ2-1	-	-	TGTGCCAGCAGCTTCCTCAAGGACAGCCGGACGTTCTTC	CASSFLKDSRTFF
TRBV5-5	TRBJ2-1	-	TRBD1	TGTGCCAGCAGCGCCTCAGATACAGGGGGCAGAAATGAGCAGTTCTTC	CASSASDTGGRNEQFF
TRBV11-2	TRBJ2-7	-	-	TGTGCCAGCAGCCCGGACCGCGGGAACTCCTACGAGCAGTACTTC	CASSPDRGNSYEQYF
TRBV30	TRBJ1-2	-	-	TGTGCCTGGGGAATAACACAGGGAGCCTATGGCTACACCTTC	CAWGITQGAYGYTF
TRBV28	TRBJ1-1	-	-	TGTGCCAGCTCCGTCCCTAACTTTAACACTGAAGCTTTCTTT	CASSVPNFNTEAFF
TRBV15	TRBJ1-4	-	-	TGTGCCACCAGCAGAGATCAGGGAGAAAAACTGTTTTTT	CATSRDQGEKLFF
TRBV6-2/TRBV6-3	TRBJ2-1	-	TRBD2	TGTGCCAGCAGTCGTAGCGGGGGGGCTTACAATGAGCAGTTCTTC	CASSRSGGAYNEQFF
TRBV2	TRBJ2-1	-	TRBD2	TGTGCCAGCAGTAGCCCGGGACTAGGGAATGAGCAGTTCTTC	CASSSPGLGNEQFF
TRBV19	TRBJ1-1	-	-	TGTGCCAGTAGTAACGGTGGGGGGACGATGAACACTGAAGCTTTCTTT	CASSNGGGTMNTEAFF
TRBV13	TRBJ2-4	-	TRBD2	TGTGCCAGCAGCTCTGACCTGGGAGGGTCGGGCAAAAACATTCAGTACTTC	CASSSDLGGSGKNIQYF
TRBV7-2	TRBJ1-2	-	TRBD1	TGTGCCAGCAGCTCGACAGGGAACTATGGCTACACCTTC	CASSSTGNYGYTF
TRBV6-1	TRBJ1-5	-	-	TGTGCCAGCAGTGAAAGGAGGACGGGTCAGCCCCAGCATTTT	CASSERRTGQPQHF
TRBV6-5	TRBJ2-5	-	-	TGTGCCAGCAGTTATGGGGCGGGGGAGACCCAGTACTTC	CASSYGAGETQYF
TRBV5-1	TRBJ2-7	-	TRBD2	TGCGCCAGCAGCCAGCGGGGAAATACAGAGAACGAGCAGTACTTC	CASSQRGNTENEQYF
TRBV6-5	TRBJ2-7	-	TRBD1	TGTGCCAGCGGTAGACAGCAGGGGGACTACGAGCAGTACTTC	CASGRQQGDYEQYF
TRBV11-2	TRBJ2-5	-	TRBD2	TGTGCCAGCAGATCTGGACTAGCGGGGGAGACCCAGTACTTC	CASRSGLAGETQYF